A single sample gave rise to the 24 T cell receptor beta chains below, sequenced in a study of graft-versus-host responses after intestinal transplantation. Method: immunoSEQ multiplex PCR; TCRdb's copy keeps in-frame clones and lacks some. The repertoire consists of around 96,000 clones, with 75% to 95% occurring once and the leading ten covering 15% to 20%. The material was PBMCs, obtained approximately 470 days after intestinal transplant. All receptors derive from a human patient who received an intestinal transplant, so some T cells may come from the graft donor.

The rearrangement joins TRBV10-3 to TRBJ2-7; D not resolved. Germline V CDR1 and CDR2: ENHRY, SYGVKD. The length of the CDR3 is 12 residues. V lost 2 bases to trimming and J lost 3 bases, with 5 bases between them. CDR3 nucleotides: TGTGCCATCAGTGAGCACCTCTACGAGCAGTACTTC. Its translation is CAISEHLYEQYF.

This chain links TRBV27 with TRBJ1-4; D gene ambiguous. The V gene's germline CDR1 is MNHEY and CDR2 SMNVEV (reference sequence). Trimming left V 0 bases short and J 9 bases short, with 14 bases between. The CDR3 sequence is 15 residues long. DNA of the CDR3: TGTGCCAGCAGTTTATCGGTTGGGGTGATCCAAAAACTGTTTTTT. This encodes CASSLSVGVIQKLFF.

This clone has only one observation. The J gene is TRBJ1-6, the V gene TRBV6-5, with D unclear. The germline V gene encodes CDR1 MNHEY and CDR2 SVGAGI. The V gene lost 4 bases and the J gene lost 7 bases, with 8 bases spanning the gap. This CDR3 contains 13 residues. The CDR3, as DNA: TGTGCCAGCAGTTGGGATCCAAATTCACCCCTCCACTTT. Translating it yields CASSWDPNSPLHF.

The chain joins TRBV7-9 to TRBJ1-2; no reliable D call. This CDR3 region has 12 residues. The V and J ends lost 4 bases and 8 bases respectively, with 11 bases between them. The germline V gene encodes CDR1 SEHNR and CDR2 FQNEAQ (reference sequence). The CDR3 region is CASSWDLRGYTF. Here the CDR3 DNA reads TGTGCCAGCAGCTGGGATCTTAGAGGCTACACCTTC.

V is TRBV7-3 and J is TRBJ2-5, with D unresolved. The DNA matches TRBJ2-7 better at its end, which makes the J call doubtful. This CDR3 has 13 amino acids. CDR1 is SGHTA, CDR2 FQGTGA, per germline. CDR3: CASSLTSWDEQYF. For the CDR3, the DNA is TGTGCCAGCAGCTTAACCTCCTGGGACGAGCAGTACTTC.

This clone was detected only a few times. The chain combines TRBV12-1 with TRBJ1-1. TRBV12-1 is labeled a pseudogene. The CDR3 is 14 residues long. The CDR3 DNA is TGTGCCAGCAGCTTGGGGGAGCGAAACACTGAAGCTTTCTTT. This translates into CASSLGERNTEAFF.

The J gene is TRBJ2-2, the V gene TRBV5-4, with 9 bases aligning to TRBD2. This CDR3 spans 14 amino acids. V lost 3 bases to trimming and J lost 5 bases; unmatched junction nucleotides: 2. Germline loops: CDR1 SGHNT, CDR2 YYREEE (reference sequence). The CDR3: CASSSSGGTGELFF. Here the CDR3 DNA reads TGTGCCAGCAGCTCGAGCGGGGGGACCGGGGAGCTGTTTTTT.

The J gene is TRBJ1-1, the V gene TRBV9, with D possibly matching TRBD1 (5 bases). The ends were cut back, 4 bases at V and 4 bases at J, with 29 bases in the middle. The CDR3 contains 19 residues. Germline V gene lookup returns CDR1 SGDLS and CDR2 YYNGEE. The CDR3 loop is CASSSLNQDSRVRSTEAFF. The DNA for the CDR3 is TGTGCCAGCAGCTCGCTGAACCAGGATTCCAGGGTACGGAGCACTGAAGCTTTCTTT. The variable domain in full, completed from reference TRBV9 and TRBJ1-1, reads DSGVTQTPKHLITATGQRVTLRCSPRSGDLSVYWYQQSLDQGLQFLIQYYNGEERAKGNILERFSAQQFPDLHSELNLSSLELGDSALYFCASSSLNQDSRVRSTEAFFGQGTRLTVV.

The J gene is TRBJ2-2, the V gene TRBV5-8; D may be TRBD1 or TRBD2 (5 bases each). V lost 2 bases and J 4 bases, leaving 12 bases between the germline ends. The CDR3 is made up of 15 amino acids. Germline V gene data show CDR1 as SGHTS and CDR2 as YDEGEE. CDR3 DNA sequence: TGTGCCAGCAGCTTATTGGGACCTACCACCGGGGAGCTGTTTTTT. Translating gives CASSLLGPTTGELFF. Variable domain in full (rest from reference TRBV5-8 and TRBJ2-2): EAGVTQSPTHLIKTRGQQATLRCSPISGHTSVYWYQQALGLGLQFLLWYDEGEERNRGNFPPRFSGRQFPNYSSELNVNALELEDSALYLCASSLLGPTTGELFFGEGSRLTVL.

The chain joins TRBV19 to TRBJ2-1; D not certain. The CDR3 loop spans 15 amino acids. Trimming cost V 3 bases and J 0 bases, with 9 bases left between them. The germline CDR1 and CDR2 sequences are LNHDA and SQIVND (reference sequence). The CDR3 protein is CASSMGRGSYNEQFF. The CDR3 DNA is TGTGCCAGTAGTATGGGCCGTGGCTCCTACAATGAGCAGTTCTTC.

The DNA for the CDR3 is TGTGCCAGCCACACGGCGGCTAGCGGAGATACGCAGTATTTT. Translating it yields CASHTAASGDTQYF. This chain uses TRBV7-9 with TRBJ2-3; 7 nucleotides match TRBD2. Germline trimming cut 8 bases from V and 5 bases from J; bases unmatched to any gene: 10. The CDR3 runs to 14 residues. The germline V gene encodes CDR1 SEHNR and CDR2 FQNEAQ (reference sequence).

The chain uses TRBV18 and TRBJ1-3, with D unresolved. The CDR3 loop spans 15 amino acids. Trimming shortened V by 1 base and J by 0 bases, and 7 bases separated the two germline ends. Germline V gene data show CDR1 as KGHSH and CDR2 as LQKENI. The CDR3 is CASSPRESSGNTIYF. The CDR3 bases are TGTGCCAGCTCACCACGGGAAAGCTCTGGAAACACCATATATTTT.

This chain joins TRBV6-1 and TRBJ2-3, with 8 bases matching TRBD2. The CDR3 totals 14 residues. The V and J ends lost 0 bases and 4 bases, in that order; junction bases with no gene match: 0. The germline gives CDR1 MNHNS, CDR2 SASEGT. The CDR3 bases are TGTGCCAGCAGTGAAGCAGCGGGGGCAGATACGCAGTATTTT. It translates to CASSEAAGADTQYF.

The chain uses TRBV11-2 and TRBJ2-7, with D tentatively TRBD1 or TRBD2 (5 bases each). Germline CDR1 and CDR2: SGHAT and FQNNGV. V was trimmed by 5 bases and J by 4 bases, leaving 15 bases between them. This CDR3 has 14 residues. The CDR3 reads CASSRVTGGYEQYF. As DNA, the CDR3 is TGTGCCAGCAGCCGTGTTACTGGGGGTTACGAGCAGTACTTC.

The genes are TRBV9 and TRBJ1-5; D perhaps matches TRBD1 (5 bases). Germline V gene lookup returns CDR1 SGDLS and CDR2 YYNGEE. Trimming removed 5 bases at V and 6 bases at J, with 12 bases between. There are 13 residues in the CDR3. CDR3 sequence reads: CASSRDAAQPQHF. The CDR3 DNA follows: TGTGCCAGCAGTAGGGACGCGGCTCAGCCCCAGCATTTT. The complete variable domain, with remaining parts taken from reference TRBV9 and TRBJ1-5, reads DSGVTQTPKHLITATGQRVTLRCSPRSGDLSVYWYQQSLDQGLQFLIQYYNGEERAKGNILERFSAQQFPDLHSELNLSSLELGDSALYFCASSRDAAQPQHFGDGTRLSIL.

The chain joins TRBV19 to TRBJ1-1, with D possibly matching TRBD1 (5 bases). V gave up 7 bases and J gave up 3 bases, with 12 bases separating them. In germline, CDR1 is LNHDA, CDR2 SQIVND (reference sequence). CDR3 length: 13 residues. The CDR3 sequence is CASMGVGYTEAFF. In nucleotides, the CDR3 is TGTGCCAGTATGGGGGTTGGGTACACTGAAGCTTTCTTT.

The rearrangement uses TRBV7-8 and TRBJ2-7; 7 bases match TRBD2. The CDR3 runs to 16 residues. Germline V gene data show CDR1 as SGHVS and CDR2 as FQNEAQ. V lost 4 bases and J lost 0; bases outside the gene matches: 9. The CDR3 coding sequence is TGTGCCAGCAGCTATTCTAGCGGTTTTAGCTCCTACGAGCAGTACTTC. It translates to CASSYSSGFSSYEQYF.

This chain connects TRBV10-3 to TRBJ1-1; TRBD1 aligns across 7 bases. Per the germline V gene, CDR1 is ENHRY and CDR2 is SYGVKD. The CDR3 runs 13 residues. The J segment lost 1 base and the V segment lost 10 bases, leaving 6 bases of the junction unmatched. The CDR3 DNA sequence: TGTGCCACTCAGACAGGGACGAACACTGAAGCTTTCTTT. Residues: CATQTGTNTEAFF.

This clone appeared a few times. The chain uses TRBV19 and TRBJ2-1, with D unclear. CDR1 and CDR2 from the germline V gene are LNHDA and SQIVND (reference sequence). Trimming left V 3 bases short and J 4 bases short, with 4 bases between. The CDR3 length is 12 residues. CDR3 DNA: TGTGCCAGTAGTATGGGGTACAATGAGCAGTTCTTC. This encodes CASSMGYNEQFF.

The chain is built from TRBV6-6 and TRBJ2-7; no clear D gene. The CDR3 runs 15 residues. Germline V gene sequence: CDR1 MNHNY, CDR2 SVGAGI (reference sequence). The V end was cut by 5 bases, the J end by 1 base, with 15 bases between. CDR3 sequence: CASSKFAPSSYEQYF. The CDR3, as DNA: TGTGCCAGCAGTAAGTTCGCCCCATCGTCCTACGAGCAGTACTTC.

J is TRBJ2-7 and V is TRBV10-1; the D gene is possibly TRBD2 (5 bases). The CDR3 is 12 residues long. The germline CDR1 and CDR2 sequences are WNHNN and SYGVQD (reference sequence). The V gene lost 4 bases and the J gene lost 9 bases, with 13 bases spanning the gap. CDR3 amino acids: CASSGTPEGQYF. CDR3 bases: TGCGCCAGCAGTGGGACTCCCGAGGGGCAGTACTTC.

This sequence joins TRBV4-1 and TRBJ1-1; D not certain. Per germline, CDR1 MGHRA and CDR2 YSYEKL. The CDR3 length is 15 residues. V lost 1 base and J lost 0, with 9 bases in between. As DNA, the CDR3 is TGCGCCAGCAGCCAAGTAGGCCGGCTGAACACTGAAGCTTTCTTT. It encodes CASSQVGRLNTEAFF.

The gene calls are TRBV2 and TRBJ2-1, with a tentative D call TRBD1 (5 bases). The CDR3 length is 13 residues. Germline V CDR1 and CDR2: SNHLY, FYNNEI. The V end was cut by 7 bases, the J end by 5 bases, with 12 bases between. This chain's CDR3 is CASTLDRNNEQFF. For the CDR3, the DNA is TGTGCCAGCACGCTAGACAGAAACAATGAGCAGTTCTTC.

The chain combines TRBV5-1 with TRBJ1-2; the D is unclear. Between the trimmed V and J ends, which lost 5 bases and 6 bases, there was a span of 17 bases. The CDR3 spans 14 residues. Germline CDR1 and CDR2: SGHRS and YFSETQ. The chain's CDR3 is CASSYRPDNDGYTF. The CDR3, as DNA: TGCGCCAGCAGTTATAGGCCTGACAATGATGGCTACACCTTC. The full variable domain, in which reference TRBV5-1 and TRBJ1-2 provide the parts outside the CDR3, is KAGVTQTPRYLIKTRGQQVTLSCSPISGHRSVSWYQQTPGQGLQFLFEYFSETQRNKGNFPGRFSGRQFSNSRSEMNVSTLELGDSALYLCASSYRPDNDGYTFGSGTRLTVV.